These T cell receptor beta chains were read from a single sample in a study of shared clonotypes between healthy human individuals. Only in-frame clones appear in the TCRdb table, and some are missing; sequencing was by immunoSEQ multiplex PCR. There are millions of clones in the sample; roughly 91% occur only once, and 1.5% to 2% lies in the top ten. Sample: naive CD8+ T cells from PBMCs. The source is a man younger than 35 in good health. Some clones in this sample may be carry-over from other donors' samples. The CDR3 runs from the conserved cysteine through the conserved F or W. The order of the fields is CDR3 length, clone size, D gene, V gene, J gene, CDR3 DNA, CDR3 protein. D genes are given only for firm matches. Expanded clones get a size class; other rows say once, few or many, or leave the size out.

length: 11
size: NA
D: NA
V: TRBV6-6
J: TRBJ2-7
DNA: TGTGCCAGCAGTTATGGGGTCGAGCAGTACTTC
CDR3: CASSYGVEQYF

length: 13
size: NA
D: NA
V: TRBV15
J: TRBJ1-5
DNA: TGTGCCACTAAGGACAGCCCCAATCAGCCCCAGCATTTT
CDR3: CATKDSPNQPQHF

length: 16
size: NA
D: TRBD1
V: TRBV5-1
J: TRBJ1-3
DNA: TGCGCCAGCAGCTCTCAAGGACAGGGGCCTGGGGACACCATATATTTT
CDR3: CASSSQGQGPGDTIYF

length: 16
size: NA
D: NA
V: TRBV4-1
J: TRBJ2-7
DNA: TGCGCCAGCAGCCACCGCATTGCAGGGACCCTCTACGAGCAGTACTTC
CDR3: CASSHRIAGTLYEQYF

length: 15
size: NA
D: NA
V: TRBV19
J: TRBJ2-2
DNA: TGTGCCAGTACCCCAGGGACGACGAACACCGGGGAGCTGTTTTTT
CDR3: CASTPGTTNTGELFF

length: 12
size: NA
D: NA
V: TRBV29-1
J: TRBJ2-5
DNA: TGCAGCGTTCAGGAAGAAGGGGAGACCCAGTACTTC
CDR3: CSVQEEGETQYF

length: 15
size: NA
D: NA
V: TRBV4-1
J: TRBJ2-7
DNA: TGCGCCAGCAGTCCCCAACCTGGAGTCGGCCGCGAGCAGTACTTC
CDR3: CASSPQPGVGREQYF

length: 13
size: NA
D: NA
V: TRBV19
J: TRBJ2-1
DNA: TGTGCCAGTGGTTACGGGGCCGACAATGAGCAGTTCTTC
CDR3: CASGYGADNEQFF

length: 16
size: NA
D: NA
V: TRBV6-5
J: TRBJ1-1
DNA: TGTGCCAGCAGTTACTCGACAGGAGAAGTCAACACTGAAGCTTTCTTT
CDR3: CASSYSTGEVNTEAFF

length: 13
size: NA
D: NA
V: TRBV2
J: TRBJ2-1
DNA: TGTGCCAGCAGTGAAGGCCTAGCCGATGAGCAGTTCTTC
CDR3: CASSEGLADEQFF

length: 14
size: NA
D: TRBD1
V: TRBV27
J: TRBJ2-5
DNA: TGTGCCAGCAGTTTTGCAGGGGGTGGAGAGACCCAGTACTTC
CDR3: CASSFAGGGETQYF

length: 14
size: NA
D: TRBD2
V: TRBV19
J: TRBJ2-5
DNA: TGTGCCAGTAGTATCGGGACTAGCGTGGAGACCCAGTACTTC
CDR3: CASSIGTSVETQYF

length: 13
size: NA
D: NA
V: TRBV9
J: TRBJ2-7
DNA: TGTGCCAGCAGCGCCGGGAAATCATACGAGCAGTACTTC
CDR3: CASSAGKSYEQYF

length: 16
size: NA
D: NA
V: TRBV7-9
J: TRBJ1-3
DNA: TGTGCCAGCAACCTTAGCGGGGACGGACTGGGAAACACCATATATTTT
CDR3: CASNLSGDGLGNTIYF

length: 14
size: few
D: NA
V: TRBV9
J: TRBJ1-1
DNA: TGTGCCAGCGACTCGGGGAGGGGGAACACTGAAGCTTTCTTT
CDR3: CASDSGRGNTEAFF

length: 15
size: NA
D: TRBD1
V: TRBV9
J: TRBJ2-7
DNA: TGTGCCAGCAGCGTAGAGTGGACAGGGTCACCCGAGCAGTACTTC
CDR3: CASSVEWTGSPEQYF

length: 14
size: NA
D: TRBD2
V: TRBV6-5
J: TRBJ2-7
DNA: TGTGCCAGCAGTTATGGGGGGGTCTCCTACGAGCAGTACTTC
CDR3: CASSYGGVSYEQYF

length: 15
size: NA
D: NA
V: TRBV27
J: TRBJ1-5
DNA: TGTGCCAGCAGTTTATTCCCGGGGGGCAATCAGCCCCAGCATTTT
CDR3: CASSLFPGGNQPQHF

length: 16
size: NA
D: NA
V: TRBV7-9
J: TRBJ2-7
DNA: TGTGCCAGCAGCCCTAGAGGTGGCGGTTCTCCCTACGAGCAGTACTTC
CDR3: CASSPRGGGSPYEQYF

length: 11
size: few
D: NA
V: TRBV28
J: TRBJ1-1
DNA: TGTGCCAGCAGCGTGAACACTGAAGCTTTCTTT
CDR3: CASSVNTEAFF

length: 16
size: NA
D: NA
V: TRBV29-1
J: TRBJ2-7
DNA: TGCAGCGTTGAAGTTGAGGGATTCTACAGCTCCTACGAGCAGTACTTC
CDR3: CSVEVEGFYSSYEQYF

length: 17
size: NA
D: NA
V: TRBV4-1
J: TRBJ2-2
DNA: TGCGCCAGCAGCCAAGATTGGGGGACGGTGAACACCGGGGAGCTGTTTTTT
CDR3: CASSQDWGTVNTGELFF

length: 13
size: NA
D: NA
V: TRBV10-3
J: TRBJ1-4
DNA: TGTGCCGTCTCCGGCAGGGTTAATGAAAAACTGTTTTTT
CDR3: CAVSGRVNEKLFF

length: 13
size: NA
D: NA
V: TRBV27
J: TRBJ1-2
DNA: TGTGCCAGCAGTTTAGGGTCTAACTATGGCTACACCTTC
CDR3: CASSLGSNYGYTF

length: 16
size: NA
D: NA
V: TRBV5-1
J: TRBJ2-3
DNA: TGCGCCAGCAGCTTGTGGGGGAACTCCAACACAGATACGCAGTATTTT
CDR3: CASSLWGNSNTDTQYF

length: 13
size: once
D: TRBD2
V: TRBV27
J: TRBJ2-1
DNA: TGTGCCAGCACGGCGGGAGTCCACAATGAGCAGTTCTTC
CDR3: CASTAGVHNEQFF

length: 15
size: once
D: TRBD2
V: TRBV6-5
J: TRBJ2-3
DNA: TGTGCCAGCAGGAGACTAGCGGGAGTCACAGATACGCAGTATTTT
CDR3: CASRRLAGVTDTQYF

length: 16
size: NA
D: TRBD1
V: TRBV5-1
J: TRBJ1-1
DNA: TGCGCCAGCAGCTTGGACCTACAGGGGGCAAGCACTGAAGCTTTCTTT
CDR3: CASSLDLQGASTEAFF

length: 15
size: NA
D: TRBD1
V: TRBV5-1
J: TRBJ1-6
DNA: TGCGCCAGCAGCTTGGGGGACAGATCCAATTCACCCCTCCACTTT
CDR3: CASSLGDRSNSPLHF

length: 14
size: NA
D: NA
V: TRBV27
J: TRBJ1-1
DNA: TGTGCCAGCAATTCTGGACTTTTGAACACTGAAGCTTTCTTT
CDR3: CASNSGLLNTEAFF

length: 15
size: NA
D: TRBD2
V: TRBV6-5
J: TRBJ2-1
DNA: TGTGCCAGCAGCCCAGGGACTAGCGGTTCCAATGAGCAGTTCTTC
CDR3: CASSPGTSGSNEQFF

length: 13
size: NA
D: NA
V: TRBV25-1
J: TRBJ2-2
DNA: TGTGCCAGCAGTGACCTGGGAGCCGGGGAGCTGTTTTTT
CDR3: CASSDLGAGELFF

length: 13
size: NA
D: NA
V: TRBV28
J: TRBJ1-1
DNA: TGTGCCAGCAGCGTCAGGATGAACACTGAAGCTTTCTTT
CDR3: CASSVRMNTEAFF

length: 15
size: NA
D: NA
V: TRBV7-3
J: TRBJ2-1
DNA: TGTGCCAGCAGCCGCTCCCCGGGCGGTAACAATGAGCAGTTCTTC
CDR3: CASSRSPGGNNEQFF

length: 13
size: NA
D: NA
V: TRBV28
J: TRBJ1-2
DNA: TGTGCCAGCAGTTTGTATCCCAAGGATAGCTACACCTTC
CDR3: CASSLYPKDSYTF

length: 13
size: few
D: NA
V: TRBV4-1
J: TRBJ1-1
DNA: TGCGCCAGCAGCCACCGACGGAAGACTGAAGCTTTCTTT
CDR3: CASSHRRKTEAFF

length: 17
size: NA
D: NA
V: TRBV4-3
J: TRBJ2-1
DNA: TGCGCCAGCAGCACAGGGATCCAGCGGGATAGGTACAATGAGCAGTTCTTC
CDR3: CASSTGIQRDRYNEQFF

length: 15
size: NA
D: TRBD1
V: TRBV7-9
J: TRBJ2-7
DNA: TGTGCCAGCAGCTTAGTGACAGGGCGGCCCTACGAGCAGTACTTC
CDR3: CASSLVTGRPYEQYF

length: 14
size: NA
D: NA
V: TRBV27
J: TRBJ2-3
DNA: TGTGCCAGCAGCTGGGTGGGAGGCACAGATACGCAGTATTTT
CDR3: CASSWVGGTDTQYF

length: 13
size: once
D: TRBD1
V: TRBV29-1
J: TRBJ2-1
DNA: TGCAGCGCAAGGGACAGGACGTACGCTGAGCAGTTCTTC
CDR3: CSARDRTYAEQFF

length: 14
size: NA
D: TRBD2
V: TRBV13
J: TRBJ2-1
DNA: TGTGCCAGCAGCGTAAAGACTAGCGTAAGTGAGCAGTTCTTC
CDR3: CASSVKTSVSEQFF

length: 15
size: NA
D: NA
V: TRBV7-3
J: TRBJ1-3
DNA: TGTGCCAGCAGCTCGGACGGAGGCTCTGGAAACACCATATATTTT
CDR3: CASSSDGGSGNTIYF

length: 14
size: few
D: TRBD1
V: TRBV7-6
J: TRBJ1-2
DNA: TGTGCCAGCAGCTTAGGTACAGGGGGCGATGGCTACACCTTC
CDR3: CASSLGTGGDGYTF

length: 15
size: NA
D: NA
V: TRBV28
J: TRBJ2-7
DNA: TGTGCCAGCAGTTTCCGCCAGGGTAGCTCCTACGAGCAGTACTTC
CDR3: CASSFRQGSSYEQYF

length: 16
size: once
D: TRBD1
V: TRBV9
J: TRBJ1-4
DNA: TGTGCCAGCAGCCCCGACAGGGTAGGAACTAATGGAAAACTGTTTTTT
CDR3: CASSPDRVGTNGKLFF

length: 12
size: NA
D: NA
V: TRBV4-2
J: TRBJ1-2
DNA: TGTGCCAGCAGCCAGGGCACAGATGGCTACACCTTC
CDR3: CASSQGTDGYTF

length: 16
size: NA
D: TRBD2
V: TRBV11-2
J: TRBJ2-1
DNA: TGTGCCAGCAGCTCAAACGGGGGGGACGCCTACAATGAGCAGTTCTTC
CDR3: CASSSNGGDAYNEQFF

length: 14
size: NA
D: TRBD1
V: TRBV5-4
J: TRBJ2-7
DNA: TGTGCCAGCAGCTTCGGGGACAGCCTCTACGAGCAGTACTTC
CDR3: CASSFGDSLYEQYF

length: 16
size: NA
D: TRBD2
V: TRBV28
J: TRBJ2-3
DNA: TGTGCCAGCAGCCCGATGTCAACGGGAGGGACAGATACGCAGTATTTT
CDR3: CASSPMSTGGTDTQYF

length: 18
size: once
D: TRBD2
V: TRBV19
J: TRBJ2-7
DNA: TGTGCCAGTAGTATAGTACTATGGCGGGAGGGCGGTATGAACGAGCAGTACTTC
CDR3: CASSIVLWREGGMNEQYF

length: 13
size: once
D: NA
V: TRBV27
J: TRBJ2-2
DNA: TGTGCCAGCAGTTTATTGGGCGCCGGGGAGCTGTTTTTT
CDR3: CASSLLGAGELFF

length: 13
size: NA
D: NA
V: TRBV7-9
J: TRBJ2-2
DNA: TGTGCCAGCAGCCGGTCCCTGAGTTGGGAGCTGTTTTTT
CDR3: CASSRSLSWELFF

length: 14
size: once
D: NA
V: TRBV28
J: TRBJ2-1
DNA: TGTGCCAGCAGTTGGAGACAGGTTTACAATGAGCAGTTCTTC
CDR3: CASSWRQVYNEQFF

length: 18
size: NA
D: TRBD2
V: TRBV13
J: TRBJ2-1
DNA: TGTGCCACAACCCCGGGACTAGCGGGAGGTTCGGGAGAGAATGAGCAGTTCTTC
CDR3: CATTPGLAGGSGENEQFF

length: 12
size: NA
D: NA
V: TRBV6-5
J: TRBJ2-7
DNA: TGTGCCAGCAGTTACTCGGAGGGACAAGAGTACTTC
CDR3: CASSYSEGQEYF